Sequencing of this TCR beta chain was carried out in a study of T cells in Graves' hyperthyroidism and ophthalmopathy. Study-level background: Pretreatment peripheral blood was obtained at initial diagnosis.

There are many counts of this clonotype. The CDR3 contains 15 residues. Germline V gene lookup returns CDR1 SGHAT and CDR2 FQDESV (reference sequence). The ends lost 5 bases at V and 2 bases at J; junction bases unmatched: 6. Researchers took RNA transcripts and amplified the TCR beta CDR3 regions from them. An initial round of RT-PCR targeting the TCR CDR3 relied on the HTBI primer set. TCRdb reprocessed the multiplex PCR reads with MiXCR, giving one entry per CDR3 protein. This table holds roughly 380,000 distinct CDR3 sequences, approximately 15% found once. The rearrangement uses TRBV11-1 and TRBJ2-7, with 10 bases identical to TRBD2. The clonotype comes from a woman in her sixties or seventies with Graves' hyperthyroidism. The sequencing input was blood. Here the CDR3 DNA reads TGTGCCAGCAGCCATAGCGGGAGGCAAACCTACGAGCAGTACTTC. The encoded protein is CASSHSGRQTYEQYF.